What follows are 20 T cell receptor beta chains derived from one specimen sequenced in a study of metastatic and nonmetastatic thyroid tumors. Patients underwent thyroid surgery, and none had received any treatment before it. TCRdb called clones again from the PCR reads with MiXCR. The sample holds 70,000 or so clones, 12% to 15% seen once. The sample taken for sequencing was blood. The source is a male donor with papillary thyroid cancer or a benign thyroid nodule (not recorded which). Some clones in this sample may be carry-over from other donors' samples.

The rearrangement uses TRBV28 and TRBJ2-5; 7 bases are shared with TRBD2. The CDR3 consists of 13 residues. Germline V lookup: CDR1 MDHEN, CDR2 SYDVKM. The trim removed 4 bases at V and 5 bases at J, leaving 4 bases unmatched. CDR3 residues: CASSWGGGETQYF. The CDR3 DNA reads TGTGCCAGCAGTTGGGGGGGAGGGGAGACCCAGTACTTC.

This clone was observed at least ten times. Different DNA sequences within this sample yield the same CDR3. The V call is TRBV7-9, the J call TRBJ1-5; 8 positions match TRBD1. There are 15 residues in the CDR3. V dropped 4 bases and J dropped 4; count of bases not matched to a gene: 6. The germline V gene encodes CDR1 SEHNR and CDR2 FQNEAQ (reference sequence). The CDR3: CASSSLGDRNQPQHF. The CDR3 DNA follows: TGTGCCAGCAGCTCGCTGGGGGACAGGAATCAGCCCCAGCATTTT.

This clone was recorded at least ten times. The rearrangement joins TRBV28 to TRBJ2-3; D gene unclear. The CDR3 loop spans 16 amino acids. Between the trimmed V and J ends, which lost 6 bases and 0 bases, there was a span of 16 bases. Per germline, CDR1 MDHEN and CDR2 SYDVKM. The CDR3 nucleotides are TGTGCCAGCAGCACACACAAAGAGGACAGCACAGATACGCAGTATTTT. This encodes CASSTHKEDSTDTQYF.

This clone was detected many times. The chain joins TRBV11-3 to TRBJ2-3; perhaps TRBD1 as D (5 bases). V was clipped by 4 bases and J by 7 bases, with 12 bases between them. CDR1 is SGHNT and CDR2 is YENEEA in the germline V gene. The CDR3 is made up of 13 amino acids. The CDR3 DNA reads TGTGCCAGCAGCTCAAGGGGCGAATATACGCAGTATTTT. It yields the protein CASSSRGEYTQYF.

V gene TRBV14 combines with J gene TRBJ1-2; 10 bases agree with TRBD1. CDR3 length: 17 residues. The V segment lost 1 base and the J segment 1 base; nucleotides outside the gene matches: 6. The germline CDR1 and CDR2 sequences are SGHDN and FVKESK. This CDR3 is CASSQVGQGIGNYGYTF. The CDR3 DNA reads as TGTGCCAGCAGCCAAGTGGGACAGGGGATCGGTAACTATGGCTACACCTTC.

Of note for this clone: A much more abundant neighbour one base away suggests this may be a read error. The chain links TRBV19 to TRBJ1-6; 8 nucleotides align to TRBD1. The CDR3 length is 13 residues. V gave up 6 bases and J gave up 8 bases; unmatched junction bases: 3. From germline, CDR1 is LNHDA and CDR2 SQIVND (reference sequence). CDR3 loop: CASRWDRYSPLHF. The CDR3 region has the DNA TGTGCCAGTAGATGGGACAGGTATTCACCCCTCCACTTT.

The sample holds a few counts of this clone. The junction shows a germline mismatch at one end, possibly a read error. The genes are TRBV6-5 and TRBJ2-3; tentative D call: TRBD2 (5 bases). The CDR3 length is 14 residues. In germline, CDR1 is MNHEY, CDR2 SVGAGI. The CDR3 DNA is TGTGCCAGCAGTTACGTAGAGGGCGGAGATAAGCAGTATTTT. This translates into CASSYVEGGDKQYF.

This clone was detected many times. The V gene is TRBV29-1, the J gene TRBJ2-7; TRBD1 aligns across 7 bases. V dropped 4 bases and J dropped 5; count of bases not matched to a gene: 5. This CDR3 region has 12 residues. CDR1 is SQVTM, CDR2 ANQGSEA, per germline. CDR3 coding DNA: TGCAGCGTTGTGACAGGGAGCGACGAGCAGTACGTC. Its translation: CSVVTGSDEQYV.

CDR3 bases: TGCAGGGGTGTGGGGGGCGACTATGGCTACACCTTC. Translating it yields CRGVGGDYGYTF. V usage is TRBV20-1 and J usage is TRBJ1-2; TRBD1 might be the D (6 bases). Germline V lookup: CDR1 DFQATT, CDR2 SNEGSKA (reference sequence). CDR3 length: 12 amino acids.

In its sample, this clone was seen once. Since a much larger clone is just one base distant, this may be a read error. The chain is built from TRBV18 and TRBJ2-2, with D tentatively TRBD1 (6 bases). Trimming shortened V by 8 bases and J by 4 bases, and 11 bases separated the two germline ends. The CDR3 is 13 amino acids. Germline loops: CDR1 KGHSH, CDR2 LQKENI. Here the CDR3 reads CASRTVITGELFF. CDR3 bases: TGTGCCAGCAGGACAGTCATCACCGGGGAGCTGTTTTTT.

Only a few counts were recorded for this clone. The chain carries TRBV10-3 and TRBJ2-1; D possibly corresponds to TRBD2 (6 bases). Germline V CDR1 and CDR2: ENHRY, SYGVKD. The CDR3 length is 13 residues. V was pared by 6 bases and J by 5 bases, with 11 bases between. The CDR3 spells CAIRTGTDNEQFF. The CDR3 nucleotides read TGTGCCATCAGGACGGGGACTGACAATGAGCAGTTCTTC.

This clone was observed at least ten times. Here the CDR3 reads CASSQTPGLAGPSSYNEQFF. The DNA for the CDR3 is TGTGCCAGCAGTCAAACACCGGGACTAGCGGGACCGAGCTCCTACAATGAGCAGTTCTTC. This rearrangement joins TRBV6-1 to TRBJ2-1, with TRBD2 matching 13 bases. The CDR3 extends over 20 amino acids. Germline lookup yields CDR1 MNHNS and CDR2 SASEGT. J was trimmed by 0 bases and V by 5 bases; bases with no gene match: 13.

The rearrangement joins TRBV7-9 to TRBJ2-7; 7 bases match TRBD1. This CDR3 is 15 amino acids long. CDR1 SEHNR and CDR2 FQNEAQ come from the germline V gene (reference sequence). Trimming at V came to 5 bases and at J to 3 bases, leaving 10 bases not matched to a gene. The CDR3: CASSLDRQGDYEQYF. CDR3 in DNA: TGTGCCAGCAGCCTAGACCGACAGGGCGACTACGAGCAGTACTTC. The full variable domain, in which reference TRBV7-9 and TRBJ2-7 provide the parts outside the CDR3, is DTGVSQNPRHKITKRGQNVTFRCDPISEHNRLYWYRQTLGQGPEFLTYFQNEAQLEKSRLLSDRFSAERPKGSFSTLEIQRTEQGDSAMYLCASSLDRQGDYEQYFGPGTRLTVT.

V is TRBV6-1 and J is TRBJ2-3, with TRBD2 matching 12 bases. Germline V gene sequence: CDR1 MNHNS, CDR2 SASEGT. This CDR3 spans 17 amino acids. The J segment lost 9 bases and the V segment lost 4 bases, leaving 14 bases of the junction unmatched. Written as DNA, the CDR3 is TGTGCCAGCAGTGCCTTCACCGGGACTAGCGGGCGGGGGACGCAGTATTTT. It translates to CASSAFTGTSGRGTQYF.

The sample holds many counts of this clone. This sequence joins TRBV29-1 and TRBJ2-7; TRBD1 or TRBD2 may be the D gene (5 bases each). Germline CDR1 SQVTM, CDR2 ANQGSEA. The CDR3 is 12 amino acids. Between the trimmed V and J ends, which lost 4 bases and 3 bases, there was a span of 10 bases. The CDR3 reads CSVVGDRYEQYF. CDR3 nucleotides: TGCAGCGTTGTAGGGGACCGCTACGAGCAGTACTTC.

This clone was detected once. Written as DNA, the CDR3 is TGTGCCAGCAGCTTACGCTCGGAGAACACTGAAGCTTTCTTT. Its protein product is CASSLRSENTEAFF. The chain is built from TRBV7-8 and TRBJ1-1; no clear D gene. Per the germline V gene, CDR1 is SGHVS and CDR2 is FQNEAQ. Between the trimmed V and J ends, which lost 2 bases and 1 base, there was a span of 8 bases. This CDR3 region has 14 residues.

This clone was seen many times. The chain employs TRBV9 and TRBJ1-1; tentatively, D is TRBD1 (5 bases). This CDR3 has 13 amino acids. V lost 5 bases, J lost 1 base, and 9 bases lay in between. Germline lookup yields CDR1 SGDLS and CDR2 YYNGEE. CDR3 nucleotides: TGTGCCAGCAGTAAGGGGTGGAACACTGAAGCTTTCTTT. Translated: CASSKGWNTEAFF. Looking up the rest from reference TRBV9 and TRBJ1-1 gives the full variable domain: DSGVTQTPKHLITATGQRVTLRCSPRSGDLSVYWYQQSLDQGLQFLIQYYNGEERAKGNILERFSAQQFPDLHSELNLSSLELGDSALYFCASSKGWNTEAFFGQGTRLTVV.

With regard to this clone: An end of the junction does not agree with germline; a read error may underlie this. The chain joins TRBV7-7 to TRBJ2-4, with 10 nucleotides matching TRBD2. The end of the DNA is better explained by TRBJ2-1, so the J call may be wrong. Germline CDR1 and CDR2: SSHAT and FNYEAQ (reference sequence). This CDR3 has 18 residues. The CDR3: CASSRTPRAGGPGNEQFF. The CDR3 nucleotides read TGTGCTAGCAGCCGGACGCCGCGAGCGGGAGGGCCGGGGAATGAGCAGTTCTTC.

This clone has ten or more counts. The chain is built from TRBV9 and TRBJ2-7; 8 bases line up with TRBD1. V shed 3 bases and J 5 bases; nucleotides not matched to a gene: 13. Germline-derived CDR1 and CDR2 are SGDLS and YYNGEE. The CDR3 is 16 residues long. The CDR3 here is CASSGPGLTGVNEQYF. CDR3 in DNA: TGTGCCAGCAGCGGGCCCGGGTTGACAGGGGTAAACGAGCAGTACTTC.

This clone has at least ten counts. The V gene is TRBV9, the J gene TRBJ2-7; D uncertain. Per the germline V gene, CDR1 is SGDLS and CDR2 is YYNGEE. The CDR3 contains 12 residues. V was clipped by 4 bases and J by 5 bases, with 10 bases between them. The CDR3 sequence: CASSPEGNEQYF. For the CDR3, the DNA is TGTGCCAGCAGCCCAGAAGGGAACGAGCAGTACTTC.